This T cell receptor beta chain originates from a study of graft-versus-host responses after intestinal transplantation. For the study at large: Recipients across the board were started on anti-thymocyte globulin induction, then kept on tacrolimus and steroids for two to three years. Points from the study as a whole: Peak circulating GvH clone levels were associated with early post-transplant HvG declines. GvH clones occurred in recipient marrow; some first appeared in ileum or blood.

The CDR3 length is 13 residues. Between the trimmed V and J ends, which lost 9 bases and 2 bases, there was a span of 13 bases. Germline V gives CDR1 LNHDA, CDR2 SQIVND (reference sequence). Data came from immunoSEQ multiplex PCR; TCRdb stores just in-frame clones and leaves some out. The profile shows 95,000 to 110,000 clones, about 91% of them singletons. This clone was recorded a few times. Antigen specificity is unknown. The TCR originated in a human donor who was the organ donor for an intestinal transplant. This chain links TRBV19 with TRBJ2-5, with a possible D match to TRBD1 (6 bases). The sample in question was unstimulated CD4+ T cells sorted from spleen or lymph node cells, obtained before transplant. In DNA form, the CDR3 reads TGTGCCAGCGGACAGCAGAAACAAGAGACCCAGTACTTC. As protein: CASGQQKQETQYF.